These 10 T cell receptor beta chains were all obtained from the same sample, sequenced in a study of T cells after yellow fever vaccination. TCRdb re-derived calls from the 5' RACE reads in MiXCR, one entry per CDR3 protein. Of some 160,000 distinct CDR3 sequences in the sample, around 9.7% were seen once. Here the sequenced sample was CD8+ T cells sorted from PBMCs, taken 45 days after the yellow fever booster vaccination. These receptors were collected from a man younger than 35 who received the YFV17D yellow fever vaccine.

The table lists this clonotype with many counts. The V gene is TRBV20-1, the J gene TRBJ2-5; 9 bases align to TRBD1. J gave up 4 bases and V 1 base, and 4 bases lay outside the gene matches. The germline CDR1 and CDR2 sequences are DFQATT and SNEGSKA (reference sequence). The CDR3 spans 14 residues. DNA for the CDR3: TGCAGTGCTAGAGGGGGACAGGGACTAGAGACCCAGTACTTC. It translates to CSARGGQGLETQYF.

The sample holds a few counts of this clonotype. The CDR3 DNA reads TGTGCCAGTTTAACAGGGGGCCGTGGCAATCAGCCCCAGCATTTT. Its protein is CASLTGGRGNQPQHF. The chain joins TRBV6-6 to TRBJ1-5; 9 nucleotides align to TRBD1. The ends lost 9 bases at V and 2 bases at J; junction bases unmatched: 8. Germline CDR1 reads MNHNY; CDR2 reads SVGAGI (reference sequence). The CDR3 contains 15 residues.

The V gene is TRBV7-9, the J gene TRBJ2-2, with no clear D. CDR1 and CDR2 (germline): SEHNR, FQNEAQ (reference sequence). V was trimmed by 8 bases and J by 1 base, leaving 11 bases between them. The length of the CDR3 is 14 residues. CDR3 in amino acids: CASGTTENTGELFF. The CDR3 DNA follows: TGTGCCAGCGGCACTACAGAGAACACCGGGGAGCTGTTTTTT.

Here the CDR3 reads CASSSPRGGEAFF. The CDR3 coding sequence is TGTGCCAGCAGCTCTCCTCGGGGAGGTGAAGCTTTCTTT. This rearrangement joins TRBV7-9 to TRBJ1-1, with D uncertain. The CDR3 has 13 residues. Germline V lookup: CDR1 SEHNR, CDR2 FQNEAQ (reference sequence). V was clipped by 4 bases and J by 7 bases, with 13 bases between them.

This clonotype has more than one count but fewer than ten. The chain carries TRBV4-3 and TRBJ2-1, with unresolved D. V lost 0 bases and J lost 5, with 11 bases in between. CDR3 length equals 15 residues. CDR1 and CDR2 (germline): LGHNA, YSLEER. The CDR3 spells CASSQDGALDNEQFF. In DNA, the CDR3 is TGCGCCAGCAGCCAAGATGGAGCGCTCGACAATGAGCAGTTCTTC.

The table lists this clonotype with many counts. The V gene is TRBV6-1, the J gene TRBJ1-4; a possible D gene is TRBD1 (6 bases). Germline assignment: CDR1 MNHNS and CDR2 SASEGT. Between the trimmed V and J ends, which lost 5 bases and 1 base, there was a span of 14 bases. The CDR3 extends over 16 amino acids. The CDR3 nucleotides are TGTGCCAGCAGTCGCGAGACAGGAGGAACTAATGAAAAACTGTTTTTT. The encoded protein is CASSRETGGTNEKLFF.

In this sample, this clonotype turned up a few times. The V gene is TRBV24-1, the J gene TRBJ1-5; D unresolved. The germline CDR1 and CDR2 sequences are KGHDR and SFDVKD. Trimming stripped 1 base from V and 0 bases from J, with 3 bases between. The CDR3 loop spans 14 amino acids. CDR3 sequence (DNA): TGTGCCACCAGTGATTTTACTAGCAATCAGCCCCAGCATTTT. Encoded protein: CATSDFTSNQPQHF.

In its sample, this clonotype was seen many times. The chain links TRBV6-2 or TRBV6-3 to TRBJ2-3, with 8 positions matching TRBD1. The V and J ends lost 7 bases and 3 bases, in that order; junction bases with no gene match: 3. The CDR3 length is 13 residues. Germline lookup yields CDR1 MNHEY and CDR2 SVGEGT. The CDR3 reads CASNRQGTDTQYF. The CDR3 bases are TGTGCCAGCAACAGACAGGGGACAGATACGCAGTATTTT.

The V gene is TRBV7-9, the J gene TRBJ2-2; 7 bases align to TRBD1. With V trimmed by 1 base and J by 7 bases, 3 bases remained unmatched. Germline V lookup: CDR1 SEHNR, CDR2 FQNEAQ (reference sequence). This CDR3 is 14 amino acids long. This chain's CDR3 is CASSLGQGDGELFF. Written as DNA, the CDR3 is TGTGCCAGCAGCTTAGGACAGGGAGACGGGGAGCTGTTTTTT.

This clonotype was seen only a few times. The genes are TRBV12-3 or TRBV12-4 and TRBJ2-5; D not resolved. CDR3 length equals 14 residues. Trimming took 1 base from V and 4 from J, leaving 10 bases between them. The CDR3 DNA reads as TGTGCCAGCAGTTTAGTTGGGGTGAGAGAGACCCAGTACTTC. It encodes CASSLVGVRETQYF.